This T cell receptor (beta chain) was sequenced in a study of blood T cell repertoires in COVID-19. Overall study context: COVID-19 samples collected from the United States, Italy and Spain covered acute and convalescent phases.

As processed by the authors: Reference gene primer amplification gave nucleated cell count estimates. Sequencing used immunoSEQ multiplex PCR; TCRdb keeps in-frame clones, though not all of them. The V and J calls and the clone size are those of that table, but D and trimming were determined from the DNA. The sample records around 150,000 clones, approximately 80% being singletons. Germline V gene sequence: CDR1 KGHSH, CDR2 LQKENI. Trimming took off 10 bases at V and 4 bases at J, with 18 bases between the two ends. The CDR3 length is 14 residues. Sequencing was carried out using peripheral blood. The receptor's source is a woman aged 80 or older in a cohort sampled during active or convalescent COVID-19. V gene TRBV18 combines with J gene TRBJ2-3, with D perhaps matching TRBD1 (5 bases). The CDR3 reads CATFLGGASDTQYF. The DNA of the CDR3 is TGTGCCACCTTTCTTGGTGGGGCATCAGATACGCAGTATTTT.